Below, 16 T cell receptor beta chains from the same sample are listed, as sequenced in a study of early T cells in non-severe SARS-CoV-2 infection. Each CDR3 protein is one row after TCRdb ran MiXCR on the 5' RACE reads. The data contain more than 55,000 distinct CDR3 sequences, approximately 4.6% of them singletons. The specimen was whole blood, collected at baseline. The receptors come from an adult who was a healthcare worker with PCR-confirmed SARS-CoV-2 infection or an uninfected control (not recorded which). The donor label of this sample is uncertain.

This clonotype was counted a few times. The chain links TRBV10-3 to TRBJ1-2; 9 nucleotides agree with TRBD1. CDR3 length: 15 residues. Germline V gene lookup returns CDR1 ENHRY and CDR2 SYGVKD. The trim removed 3 bases at V and 8 bases at J, leaving 10 bases unmatched. The CDR3 DNA is TGTGCCATCAGTGAAAGATCACAGGGGGCGGGAGGCTACACCTTC. It encodes CAISERSQGAGGYTF.

The sample holds a few counts of this clonotype. This chain connects TRBV12-3 or TRBV12-4 to TRBJ1-5; 7 bases align to TRBD1. The V segment lost 1 base and the J segment 7 bases; nucleotides outside the gene matches: 7. CDR3 length: 15 amino acids. CDR3 in DNA: TGTGCCAGCAGTTTAGGGGAGGGGGCTCGCCAGCCCCAGCATTTT. Amino acid sequence: CASSLGEGARQPQHF.

This clonotype was seen repeatedly, ten times or more. The V call is TRBV7-2, the J call TRBJ2-6; D is ambiguous. V was shortened by 1 base and J by 3 bases, with 7 bases between the two germline ends. The CDR3 spans 15 residues. CDR1 is SGHTA and CDR2 is FQGNSA in the germline V gene. The CDR3 sequence: CASSLDIFGANVLTF. DNA for the CDR3: TGTGCCAGCAGCTTAGATATTTTTGGGGCCAACGTCCTGACTTTC.

The table lists this clonotype with many counts. The J gene is TRBJ1-4, the V gene TRBV27; maybe TRBD1 (5 bases). V shed 4 bases and J shed 3 bases, with 15 bases lying between them. The CDR3 is 16 residues long. Per the germline V gene, CDR1 is MNHEY and CDR2 is SMNVEV (reference sequence). This CDR3 is CASSSTTRGSNEKLFF. The DNA of the CDR3 is TGTGCCAGCAGTTCCACCACCCGGGGGTCTAATGAAAAACTGTTTTTT.

This clonotype came up many times. The chain recombines TRBV29-1 with TRBJ2-7; 8 positions agree with TRBD1. CDR3 length equals 16 residues. In germline, CDR1 is SQVTM, CDR2 ANQGSEA. V lost 6 bases and J lost 4; bases outside the gene matches: 17. In nucleotides, the CDR3 is TGCAGCGTCGACGGGACAGGTGAGGGACGGTTTTACGAGCAGTACTTC. This sequence encodes CSVDGTGEGRFYEQYF.

Many counts were recorded for this clonotype. The chain carries TRBV7-6 and TRBJ1-2; 8 bases are shared with TRBD1. The V segment lost 5 bases and the J segment 4 bases; nucleotides outside the gene matches: 9. Germline CDR1 reads SGHVS; CDR2 reads FNYEAQ. The CDR3 contains 15 residues. The DNA of the CDR3 is TGTGCCAGCAGCCCAACCGACAGGGGAGGCTATGGCTACACCTTC. This encodes CASSPTDRGGYGYTF.

In this sample, this clonotype turned up many times. V gene TRBV27 combines with J gene TRBJ1-5, with D unclear. Germline assignment: CDR1 MNHEY and CDR2 SMNVEV (reference sequence). Trimming removed 0 bases at V and 1 base at J, with 4 bases between. The CDR3 has 14 residues. CDR3 loop: CASSLSDSNQPQHF. The CDR3 region has the DNA TGTGCCAGCAGTTTATCGGACAGCAATCAGCCCCAGCATTTT.

This clonotype has ten or more counts. V and J are TRBV12-3 or TRBV12-4 and TRBJ2-2; 7 positions match TRBD1. The CDR3 is 15 residues long. Trimming removed 5 bases from V and 1 base from J; junction bases left unmatched: 4. The CDR3 spells CASSRGQGNTGELFF. The CDR3 nucleotides are TGTGCCAGCAGTAGGGGGCAGGGGAACACCGGGGAGCTGTTTTTT.

The rearrangement uses TRBV5-6 and TRBJ1-6, with D perhaps matching TRBD1 (5 bases). The CDR3 extends over 13 amino acids. Germline V lookup: CDR1 SGHDT, CDR2 YYEEEE. With 3 bases removed from V and 13 bases from J, the gap between germline ends came to 14 bases. For the CDR3, the DNA is TGTGCCAGCAGCTCGGGGGACCATCGGCCCCTCCACTTT. Translated, it gives CASSSGDHRPLHF.

Many counts were recorded for this clonotype. The V gene is TRBV11-2, the J gene TRBJ1-3; no clear D. The V end was cut by 7 bases, the J end by 0 bases, with 13 bases between. This CDR3 has 15 amino acids. Germline V gene lookup returns CDR1 SGHAT and CDR2 FQNNGV. The CDR3 here is CASTQSSYSGNTIYF. DNA for the CDR3: TGTGCCAGCACCCAATCCTCGTACTCTGGAAACACCATATATTTT.

This clonotype was detected many times. V is TRBV30 and J is TRBJ1-4; TRBD1 agrees at 10 bases. Germline CDR1 GTSNPN, CDR2 SVGIG (reference sequence). The CDR3 totals 12 residues. The CDR3 here is CAQDRGNEKLFF. The CDR3, as DNA: TGTGCGCAGGACAGGGGGAATGAAAAACTGTTTTTT.

This clonotype was picked up many times. The CDR3 nucleotides are TGCGCCAGCAGCCAAGATGCAAGGAGAAACACAGATACGCAGTATTTT. Translating gives CASSQDARRNTDTQYF. The chain joins TRBV4-3 to TRBJ2-3; no clear D gene. The V gene lost 0 bases and the J gene lost 2 bases, with 12 bases spanning the gap. The CDR3 covers 16 residues. The V gene's germline CDR1 is LGHNA and CDR2 YSLEER.

This clonotype was seen only a few times. The chain has TRBV28 and TRBJ1-6; weak D call: TRBD1 (5 bases). V lost 7 bases and J lost 4, with 8 bases in between. The CDR3 totals 13 residues. Looked up from germline, CDR1 is MDHEN and CDR2 is SYDVKM. The CDR3 DNA sequence: TGTGCCAGCACTGGGGGTTATAATTCACCCCTCCACTTT. This gives the protein CASTGGYNSPLHF.

This clonotype was detected many times. The chain employs TRBV6-4 and TRBJ1-1; no reliable D call. Looked up from germline, CDR1 is MRHNA and CDR2 is SNTAGT. The CDR3 sequence is 14 residues long. Trimming shortened V by 6 bases and J by 8 bases, and 19 bases separated the two germline ends. In DNA form, the CDR3 reads TGTGCCAGCAGAATTACTGATCTAGGTAAAGAAGCTTTCTTT. Its protein is CASRITDLGKEAFF.

This clonotype has at least ten counts. One end of the junction is discordant with germline, which a read error may explain. The V call is TRBV20-1, the J call TRBJ1-4; D is perhaps TRBD1 (6 bases). The CDR3 is 15 amino acids. Germline V gene lookup returns CDR1 DFQATT and CDR2 SNEGSKA (reference sequence). CDR3 sequence reads: CSASLTGLVYEKLFF. Here the CDR3 DNA reads TGCAGTGCTAGTCTCACAGGGTTGGTTTACGAAAAACTTTTTTTT.

This clonotype was picked up a small number of times. The gene calls are TRBV18 and TRBJ2-7; no reliable D call. CDR3 size: 14 residues. Trimming cost V 3 bases and J 1 base, with 10 bases left between them. Germline CDR1 reads KGHSH; CDR2 reads LQKENI. The CDR3 here is CASSPQVPSYEQYF. CDR3 DNA sequence: TGTGCCAGCTCACCCCAGGTTCCATCCTACGAGCAGTACTTC.